The 10 T cell receptor beta chains below come from one sample, sequenced in a study of T cell responses to AZD1222 COVID-19 vaccine. Measured with immunoSEQ multiplex PCR; TCRdb has only the in-frame clones, and not every one. The data hold about 97,000 clones, with about 89% observed a single time. The sample here was peripheral blood, taken on day 0 of AZD1222 vaccination. These TCRs come from an adult in good health.

The J gene is TRBJ1-1, the V gene TRBV28; weak D call: TRBD1 (6 bases). This CDR3 comprises 16 residues. Germline V lookup: CDR1 MDHEN, CDR2 SYDVKM. With 2 bases removed from V and 2 bases from J, the gap between germline ends came to 15 bases. CDR3 sequence: CASSLGGGPFNTEAFF. In DNA, the CDR3 is TGTGCCAGCAGTTTAGGAGGGGGGCCTTTTAACACTGAAGCTTTCTTT.

This clone has only a few counts. This rearrangement joins TRBV6-2 or TRBV6-3 to TRBJ1-2, with 11 positions matching TRBD1. With V trimmed by 5 bases and J by 7 bases, 9 bases remained unmatched. The CDR3 spans 15 residues. The germline gives CDR1 MNHEY, CDR2 SVGEGT. The CDR3 coding sequence is TGTGCCAGCAGTCGGACAGGGGGCGGCTCCAGTGGCTACACCTTC. This translates into CASSRTGGGSSGYTF.

The chain employs TRBV28 and TRBJ1-2, with D possibly TRBD1 on 6 matching bases. CDR3 size: 14 residues. Trimming left V 6 bases short and J 3 bases short, with 14 bases between. Germline CDR1 is MDHEN and CDR2 is SYDVKM. In DNA, the CDR3 is TGTGCCAGCAGCATAAACAGGGCCTACTATGGCTACACCTTC. Protein product: CASSINRAYYGYTF.

The genes are TRBV9 and TRBJ1-3, with D possibly matching TRBD1 (5 bases). The CDR3 is made up of 17 amino acids. CDR1 SGDLS and CDR2 YYNGEE come from the germline V gene. V lost 2 bases, J lost 0 bases, and 15 bases lay in between. This chain's CDR3 is CASSVHDSAYSGNTIYF. The DNA of the CDR3 is TGTGCCAGCAGCGTTCACGACAGCGCCTACTCTGGAAACACCATATATTTT.

V gene TRBV5-5 combines with J gene TRBJ2-2; D uncertain. Germline CDR1 is SGHKS and CDR2 is YYEKEE (reference sequence). The CDR3 has 14 residues. Trimming left V 0 bases short and J 6 bases short, with 9 bases between. This CDR3 is CASSLAYFAGELFF. For the CDR3, the DNA is TGTGCCAGCAGCTTGGCCTACTTTGCCGGGGAGCTGTTTTTT. Drawing the rest from reference TRBV5-5 and TRBJ2-2, the complete variable domain is DAGVTQSPTHLIKTRGQQVTLRCSPISGHKSVSWYQQVLGQGPQFIFQYYEKEERGRGNFPDRFSARQFPNYSSELNVNALLLGDSALYLCASSLAYFAGELFFGEGSRLTVL.

The genes are TRBV10-3 and TRBJ2-5; 11 nucleotides line up with TRBD1. The CDR3 loop spans 17 amino acids. CDR1 ENHRY and CDR2 SYGVKD come from the germline V gene. The V gene end was trimmed by 6 bases and the J gene end by 3 bases; junction bases not matched to a gene: 12. CDR3 loop: CAIRKGTGGGKKETQYF. CDR3 bases: TGTGCCATCAGGAAGGGGACAGGGGGAGGGAAAAAAGAGACCCAGTACTTC.

The chain joins TRBV5-5 to TRBJ1-2; D gene ambiguous. CDR3 length equals 14 residues. Germline values: CDR1 SGHKS, CDR2 YYEKEE (reference sequence). The germline V and J ends were trimmed by 0 bases and 3 bases, with 9 bases remaining between them. DNA for the CDR3: TGTGCCAGCAGCTTGGTCTCGAGCCACTATGGCTACACCTTC. Amino acids: CASSLVSSHYGYTF. Complete variable domain (other parts from reference TRBV5-5 and TRBJ1-2): DAGVTQSPTHLIKTRGQQVTLRCSPISGHKSVSWYQQVLGQGPQFIFQYYEKEERGRGNFPDRFSARQFPNYSSELNVNALLLGDSALYLCASSLVSSHYGYTFGSGTRLTVV.

The genes are TRBV7-2 and TRBJ2-1; TRBD2 is a possible D gene (5 bases). Germline values: CDR1 SGHTA, CDR2 FQGNSA. This CDR3 is built from 14 residues. V was shortened by 2 bases and J by 12 bases, with 17 bases between the two germline ends. The CDR3 here is CASSLRPVNAGQFF. Here the CDR3 DNA reads TGTGCCAGCAGCTTAAGACCCGTTAATGCGGGGCAGTTCTTC.

The chain carries TRBV6-2 or TRBV6-3 and TRBJ1-3, with D tentatively TRBD1 (5 bases). The CDR3 is made up of 19 amino acids. CDR1 MNHEY and CDR2 SVGEGT come from the germline V gene. Trimming cost V 5 bases and J 0 bases, with 23 bases left between them. The CDR3 here is CASSDPTDRQRYSGNTIYF. Written as DNA, the CDR3 is TGTGCCAGCAGTGACCCCACCGATCGACAGAGATACTCTGGAAACACCATATATTTT.

This sequence joins TRBV6-5 and TRBJ2-1; D gene ambiguous. The CDR3 loop spans 15 amino acids. The V end lost 0 bases, the J end lost 7 bases, and 13 bases lay between the germline ends. Germline assignment: CDR1 MNHEY and CDR2 SVGAGI. Here the CDR3 DNA reads TGTGCCAGCAGTTACTCGAAAGGAGTTAAAAATGAGCAGTTCTTC. Protein: CASSYSKGVKNEQFF.